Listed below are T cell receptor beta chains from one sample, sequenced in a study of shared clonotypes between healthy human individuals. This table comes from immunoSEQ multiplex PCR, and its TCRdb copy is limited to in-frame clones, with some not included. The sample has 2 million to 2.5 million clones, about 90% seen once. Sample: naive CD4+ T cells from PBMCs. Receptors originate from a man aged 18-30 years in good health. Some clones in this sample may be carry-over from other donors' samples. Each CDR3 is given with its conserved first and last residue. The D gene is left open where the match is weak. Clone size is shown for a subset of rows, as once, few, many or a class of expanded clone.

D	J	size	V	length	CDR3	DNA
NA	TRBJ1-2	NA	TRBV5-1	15	CASSVEGPPNYGYTF	TGCGCCAGCAGCGTTGAAGGGCCTCCTAACTATGGCTACACCTTC
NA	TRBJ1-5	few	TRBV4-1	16	CASSQDWRSSNQPQHF	TGCGCCAGCAGCCAAGATTGGCGGAGTAGCAATCAGCCCCAGCATTTT
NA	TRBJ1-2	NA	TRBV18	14	CASSPSTQTFYYTF	TGTGCCAGCTCACCTTCTACCCAAACCTTTTACTACACCTTC
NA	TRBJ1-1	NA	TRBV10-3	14	CAITTDAVRGEAFF	TGTGCCATCACCACTGACGCGGTTAGGGGCGAAGCTTTCTTT
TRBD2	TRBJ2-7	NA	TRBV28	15	CARRPTSGATYEQYF	TGTGCCAGACGTCCCACTAGCGGGGCGACCTACGAGCAGTACTTC
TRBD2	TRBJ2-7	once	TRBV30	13	CAWSSLAGYEQYF	TGTGCCTGGAGCAGCCTAGCGGGGTACGAGCAGTACTTC
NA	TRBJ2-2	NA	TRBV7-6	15	CASSLVQGGTGELFF	TGTGCCAGCAGCTTAGTGCAGGGGGGCACCGGGGAGCTGTTTTTT
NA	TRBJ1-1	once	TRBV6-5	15	CASSYVQGMGTEAFF	TGTGCCAGCAGTTACGTTCAGGGAATGGGCACTGAAGCTTTCTTT
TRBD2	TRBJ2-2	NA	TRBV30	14	CAWSPGLAAGELFF	TGTGCCTGGTCCCCGGGACTAGCGGCGGGGGAGCTGTTTTTT
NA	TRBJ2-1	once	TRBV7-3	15	CASSLMTTPYNEQFF	TGTGCCAGCAGCTTAATGACTACCCCGTACAATGAGCAGTTCTTC
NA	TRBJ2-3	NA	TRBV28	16	CASSLSYGSSTDTQYF	TGTGCCAGCAGTTTGAGTTACGGCAGTAGCACAGATACGCAGTATTTT
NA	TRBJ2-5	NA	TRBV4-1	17	CASSPWPRGTGQETQYF	TGCGCCAGCAGCCCATGGCCCCGCGGGACCGGCCAAGAGACCCAGTACTTC
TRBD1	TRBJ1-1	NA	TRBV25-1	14	CASSVQGAVTEAFF	TGTGCCAGCAGCGTACAGGGGGCTGTCACTGAAGCTTTCTTT
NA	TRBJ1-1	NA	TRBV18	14	CASSPAGGNTEAFF	TGTGCCAGCTCACCAGCGGGGGGAAACACTGAAGCTTTCTTT
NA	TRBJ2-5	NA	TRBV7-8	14	CASSPFARGETQYF	TGTGCCAGCAGCCCTTTCGCCCGCGGGGAGACCCAGTACTTC
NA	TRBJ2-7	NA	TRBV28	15	CASSEFPQGAYEQYF	TGTGCCAGCAGTGAGTTTCCCCAGGGTGCTTACGAGCAGTACTTC
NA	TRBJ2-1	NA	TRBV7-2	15	CATNIAALTYNEQFF	TGTGCCACCAACATAGCGGCTCTTACCTACAATGAGCAGTTCTTC
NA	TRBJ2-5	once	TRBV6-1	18	CASSEKAPGLLYRETQYF	TGTGCCAGCAGTGAAAAGGCACCGGGTCTCTTATACCGGGAGACCCAGTACTTC
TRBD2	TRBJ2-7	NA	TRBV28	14	CASRTSGSSYEQYF	TGTGCCAGCAGGACTAGCGGGAGTAGCTACGAGCAGTACTTC
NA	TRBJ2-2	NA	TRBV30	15	CAWSVDGRFTGELFF	TGTGCCTGGAGTGTAGACGGGCGGTTCACCGGGGAGCTGTTTTTT
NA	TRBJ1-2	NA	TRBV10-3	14	CAIRRDNRYYGYTF	TGTGCCATCAGGAGGGACAATCGATACTATGGCTACACCTTC
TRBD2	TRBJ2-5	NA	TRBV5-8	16	CASSFGGLAGGETQYF	TGTGCCAGCAGCTTCGGGGGACTAGCGGGAGGGGAGACCCAGTACTTC
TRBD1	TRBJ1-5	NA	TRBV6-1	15	CASSWTGATNQPQHF	TGTGCCAGCAGTTGGACAGGGGCCACCAATCAGCCCCAGCATTTT
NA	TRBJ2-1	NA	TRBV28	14	CASSLPQSRNEQFF	TGTGCCAGCAGTTTACCCCAGAGCCGCAATGAGCAGTTCTTC
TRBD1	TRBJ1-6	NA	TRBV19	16	CASSRNPGTVGSPLHF	TGTGCCAGTAGCCGAAACCCCGGGACAGTTGGCTCACCCCTCCACTTT
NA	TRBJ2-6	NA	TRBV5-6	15	CASSLFHSGANVLTF	TGTGCCAGCAGCTTGTTTCACTCTGGGGCCAACGTCCTGACTTTC